This T cell receptor beta chain was identified during a study of identical twins. Notes on the study in general: Fewer insertions characterized abundant cord blood beta clonotypes, whereas memory repertoires showed none.

With template switching, a universal primer site was added, and the cDNA carried unique molecular identifiers. In TCRdb, the 5' RACE reads were re-called with MiXCR into one record per CDR3 protein. The sample holds about 240,000 distinct CDR3 sequences, roughly 10% seen once. This clonotype has only a few counts. The target antigen is unknown. The CDR3 has 13 residues. Germline V gives CDR1 DFQATT, CDR2 SNEGSKA (reference sequence). Trimming left V 4 bases short and J 6 bases short, with 13 bases between. The sample consisted of memory T cells sorted from blood. The sequence was collected from a man between 50 and 59 years old in good health. The V gene is TRBV20-1, the J gene TRBJ1-5; no firm D call. The CDR3 region has the DNA TGCAGTGCTAATCAACGGGTCACTCAGCCCCAGCATTTT. The encoded protein is CSANQRVTQPQHF.